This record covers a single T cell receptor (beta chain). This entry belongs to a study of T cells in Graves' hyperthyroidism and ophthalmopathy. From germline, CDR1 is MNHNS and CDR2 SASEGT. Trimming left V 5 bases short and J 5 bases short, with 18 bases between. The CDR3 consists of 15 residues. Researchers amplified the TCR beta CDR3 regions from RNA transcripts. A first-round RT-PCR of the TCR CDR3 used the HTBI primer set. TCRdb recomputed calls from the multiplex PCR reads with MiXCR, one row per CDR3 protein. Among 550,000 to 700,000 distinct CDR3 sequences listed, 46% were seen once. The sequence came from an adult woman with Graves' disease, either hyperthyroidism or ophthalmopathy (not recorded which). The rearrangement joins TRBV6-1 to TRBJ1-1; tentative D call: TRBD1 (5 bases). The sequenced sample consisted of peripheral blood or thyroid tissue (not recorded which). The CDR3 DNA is TGTGCCAGCAGTCTACAGGAAACTTCGGGAACTGAAGCTTTCTTT. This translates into CASSLQETSGTEAFF.